This T cell receptor (beta chain) was profiled in a study of blood T cell repertoires in COVID-19 (dated by TCRdb to 2020 to 2022). At the level of the whole study: The collaborator samples originated in the United States, Italy and Spain and spanned the acute and convalescent phases of COVID-19. The material from the prospective study consisted of cDNA or gDNA derived from T cells, B-cell-depleted T cells, or PBMCs. The dataset comprised deeply sampled blood TCRbeta repertoires from subjects exposed to, actively infected with, or recovered from COVID-19. The repertoires were made available in a free public database intended to serve as a resource for research on the immune response to SARS-CoV-2. The samples were drawn from two sources: the first 160 participants of the ongoing ImmuneRACE study, and over 1,000 subjects contributed by 6 global collaborators. Sample metadata almost always included a de-identified subject ID, COVID-19 status, age in years and sex. HLA class I and class II types, where available, came from metadata supplied by the sample provider rather than from assay-based typing. Summary of the overall study and its limitations: The quantity of clinical and demographic metadata differed by source and by participant and was supplied without curation.

Here V drops 5 bases and J drops 4 bases, and the junction holds 2 bases not matched to any gene. The CDR3 measures 14 amino acids from cysteine to phenylalanine. The entry retains the CDR3 DNA only, 42 bases that are in frame from base 1. Via the germline V gene, CDR1 is KGHSH and CDR2 LQKENI. Collaborating institutions collected whole blood in K2EDTA tubes following their own protocols. For TCRbeta analysis, collaborators shipped samples as frozen whole blood, isolated PBMCs, or DNA extracted from either of those sample types. About this clone itself: No antigen is known for it. No quality values exist for individual bases; no much larger clone is one base distant.

The immunoSEQ Assay, a bias-controlled multiplex PCR, was used to amplify TCRbeta CDR3 regions from genomic DNA. The study's own analysis went as follows. Within the assay, amplification of reference gene primers was used to estimate how many nucleated cells each sample contained. To quantify the absolute abundance of each unique TCRbeta CDR3 rearrangement, sequence reads were collapsed and filtered. Productive Simpson clonality was computed per sample as the square root of Simpson's diversity index over productive rearrangements. TCRdb carries this immuneACCESS record with in-frame sequences only. Its versions omit some clonotypes, under half of them owing to an unresolved V gene in the studies checked, with the rest unexplained. That table supplies the V and J calls and clone size; D and trimming were determined from the DNA. For this sample the table gives tens of thousands of clones, of which around 72% were detected only once. Around 2.6% of the sample comes from the top ten.

This clonotype was sampled from a human donor with acute or convalescent COVID-19. The donor label of this sample is uncertain. The rearranged segments are TRBV18 and TRBJ1-1; a stretch of 12 junction bases matches TRBD1. Material: peripheral blood. The CDR3 protein sequence reads: CASSGTGGGTEAFF. The sequenced DNA: TGTGCCAGCTCAGGGACAGGGGGCGGCACTGAAGCTTTCTTT.